The sequence of this TCR beta chain was determined in a study of blood T cell repertoires in COVID-19. Across the whole study: Sites across the United States, Italy and Spain contributed samples from acute and convalescent COVID-19. PBMCs, B-cell-depleted T cells, or T cells provided the cDNA or gDNA that made up the material.

The CDR3 runs to 14 residues. V gave up 4 bases and J gave up 5 bases, with 15 bases separating them. Germline-derived CDR1 and CDR2 are SGDLS and YYNGEE. Original handling: Estimated nucleated cell counts came from reference gene primer amplification. Method: immunoSEQ multiplex PCR; TCRdb's copy keeps in-frame clones and lacks some. That table is the source of V, J and clone size, and D and trimming were worked out from the DNA. This table holds about 150,000 clones, about 79% found once. The chain uses TRBV9 and TRBJ1-1; D might be TRBD1 (5 bases). This receptor was taken from a woman aged 60-75 years with acute or convalescent COVID-19. The sample comprised peripheral blood. The CDR3 DNA follows: TGTGCCAGCAGCAGGCGGGGGTCGGGGACTGAAGCTTTCTTT. Its translation: CASSRRGSGTEAFF.